This T cell receptor (beta chain) was sequenced in a study of blood T cell repertoires in COVID-19. Study overall: Nucleic acid was either cDNA or gDNA, and it came from T cells, B-cell-depleted T cells, or PBMCs.

The CDR3 contains 16 residues. From germline, CDR1 is LNHDA and CDR2 SQIVND (reference sequence). V was clipped by 5 bases and J by 3 bases; unmatched bases: 5. In the original workflow: Amplification of reference gene primers provided the estimated nucleated cell counts. Repertoires were generated with immunoSEQ multiplex PCR, while TCRdb's copy carries only in-frame clones and drops some. V and J calls and clone size follow that table, whereas D and trimming were derived from the DNA. The table includes around 300,000 clones, approximately 88% detected once. The sequence derives from a man aged 30 to 39 who had recovered from COVID-19. Sample: PBMCs or T cells enriched from blood (not recorded which). V is TRBV19 and J is TRBJ1-5, with 12 bases aligning to TRBD1. The CDR3 nucleotides are TGTGCCAGTAGTCCGAGGGACAGGGGGCCCAATCAGCCCCAGCATTTT. Translated, it gives CASSPRDRGPNQPQHF.